This record looks at one T cell receptor (beta chain) sequence and its context. The antigen remains undetermined. Other DNA sequences in the same sample also yield this CDR3. This sample was taken from a study of Ad26.COV2.S vaccination and SARS-CoV-2 variants. Study results and caveats: Analytic work on TCR breadth and depth might have understated the full extent of total T cell responses.

Using immunoSEQ multiplex PCR, the repertoire was profiled, and TCRdb retains in-frame clones only, with some absent. The table records a few hundred thousand clones, 75% to 90% of them present only once. As to treatment: around 19 received Ad26.COV2.S at low or high dose, single or two shots; 5 received placebo; per-sample allocation not given. Collection of samples fell on day 63 after the first vaccine or placebo injection. Trimming pared 1 base from V and 4 bases from J, leaving 7 bases between. Germline V CDR1 and CDR2: LGHDT, YNNKEL (reference sequence). The CDR3 is made up of 13 amino acids. The rearrangement joins TRBV3-1 (or the pseudogene TRBV3-2) to TRBJ1-1; D is undetermined. The sample consisted of peripheral blood, taken in a trial of Ad26.COV2.S vaccine versus placebo. The clonotype originates from a person between 18 and 65 years old who received the Ad26.COV2.S COVID-19 vaccine or a placebo. The CDR3 here is CASSQGKGTEAFF. The DNA for the CDR3 is TGTGCCAGCAGCCAAGGCAAGGGCACTGAAGCTTTCTTT.